The entry that follows covers one TCR beta chain sequence. Its antigen is currently unknown. This entry belongs to a study of T cell repertoires in cytomegalovirus infection. Study in general: Public TCR beta signatures indicated both CMV infection and matching HLA type.

Study conclusions and caveats: Predominance within the ex vivo response was attributable to HLA-C-restricted CMV-specific TCR beta clonotypes. Summed frequency of shared TCR beta families picked out CMV carriers who also had the relevant HLA.

V dropped 8 bases and J dropped 5 bases, with 21 bases sitting between them. The CDR3 totals 15 residues. Germline assignment: CDR1 SGHTA and CDR2 FQGNSA. TCRdb called the reads again in MiXCR, with one record for every CDR3 protein. Of 150,000 to 200,000 distinct CDR3 sequences listed, about 21% are singletons. The clonotype comes from a human donor in good health (CMV status not recorded). Some clones in this sample may be carry-over from other donors' samples. Sequencing was performed on PBMCs. This rearrangement joins TRBV7-2 to TRBJ2-5; D may be TRBD2 (6 bases). In DNA form, the CDR3 reads TGTGCCAGCGGCCCCCTCGGCGGGATGGGTGAGACCCAGTACTTC. Amino acid sequence: CASGPLGGMGETQYF.